The 17 T cell receptor beta chains in this list originate from one sample, sequenced in a study of regulatory T cells in long-lasting Graves disease (dated by TCRdb to the early 2020s). The library was produced with multiplex PCR. Sequencing used an Illumina HiSeq 4000. CDR3 regions were amplified by Arm-PCR with iRepertoire HTBI primers to construct TCR beta libraries. TCRdb reworked the public reads: Q25 trimming with fastp, MiXCR clone assembly, productive beta chains retained. CDR3 protein sequences are deduplicated, and each keeps its most common genes and DNA. The sample table contains roughly 420,000 distinct CDR3 sequences; only one count was recorded for 15% of them. Together, the top ten hold around a fifth of the sample. The meaning of the sample's time point label: newly diagnosed GD, antithyroid drugs for less than 3 months. For both TCR sequencing and RNA sequencing, RNA was extracted from PBMCs using TRIzol.

This sample comprised peripheral blood mononuclear cells (PBMCs), obtained at new diagnosis, from a patient treated with antithyroid drugs. The origin of the receptors is a female donor with Graves disease.

At least ten counts were recorded for this clonotype. The chain recombines TRBV7-3 with TRBJ2-6, with no clear D. The CDR3 is 16 amino acids. V gave up 5 bases and J gave up 0 bases, with 11 bases separating them. The V gene's germline CDR1 is SGHTA and CDR2 FQGTGA. CDR3 amino acids: CASSLSRNSGANVLTF. The DNA for the CDR3 is TGTGCCAGCAGCCTCTCACGGAACTCTGGGGCCAACGTCCTGACTTTC.

This clonotype was observed at least ten times. This chain uses TRBV11-3 with TRBJ2-1; weak D call: TRBD1 (5 bases). Germline V gives CDR1 SGHNT, CDR2 YENEEA. The CDR3 runs 13 residues. Between the trimmed V and J ends, which lost 5 bases and 10 bases, there was a span of 15 bases. CDR3 loop: CASSPSRQGEQFF. CDR3 bases: TGTGCCAGCAGCCCTAGTAGGCAGGGCGAGCAGTTCTTC. Combining the CDR3 with reference TRBV11-3 and TRBJ2-1 gives the whole variable domain EAGVVQSPRYKIIEKKQPVAFWCNPISGHNTLYWYLQNLGQGPELLIRYENEEAVDDSQLPKDRFSAERLKGVDSTLKIQPAELGDSAVYLCASSPSRQGEQFFGPGTRLTVL.

This clonotype was counted at least ten times. The CDR3 here is CASSLRLAWVQETQYF. The CDR3 DNA reads TGTGCCAGCAGCCTGAGACTAGCCTGGGTCCAAGAGACCCAGTACTTC. The V call is TRBV7-6, the J call TRBJ2-5, with TRBD2 matching over 7 bases. The CDR3 is made up of 16 amino acids. Trimming removed 5 bases from V and 1 base from J; junction bases left unmatched: 10. Per the germline V gene, CDR1 is SGHVS and CDR2 is FNYEAQ.

The rearrangement links TRBV14 to TRBJ2-1, with 10 bases that match TRBD1. The CDR3 covers 13 residues. Trimming cost V 4 bases and J 12 bases; bases outside gene matches: 6. Germline CDR1 and CDR2: SGHDN and FVKESK. Here the CDR3 reads CASSPGQGHGQFF. The CDR3 DNA reads as TGTGCCAGCAGCCCGGGACAGGGGCATGGGCAGTTCTTC.

This clonotype appeared a few times. J is TRBJ2-7 and V is TRBV6-1, with D perhaps TRBD2 (5 bases). The CDR3 extends over 17 amino acids. Trimming removed 6 bases from V and 5 bases from J, with 26 bases in between. Per the germline V gene, CDR1 is MNHNS and CDR2 is SASEGT. The CDR3 sequence is CASSYGILSHPGNEQYF. CDR3 in DNA: TGTGCCAGCAGCTACGGCATCTTGTCCCACCCGGGAAACGAGCAGTACTTC.

This clonotype was seen ten or more times. This sequence joins TRBV11-1 and TRBJ1-1; 9 nucleotides match TRBD1. V lost 5 bases and J lost 11; bases outside the gene matches: 12. The CDR3 length is 14 residues. Germline loops: CDR1 SGHAT, CDR2 FQDESV (reference sequence). Here the CDR3 reads CASSPRDREVDAFF. CDR3 DNA sequence: TGTGCCAGCAGCCCCCGGGACAGGGAGGTTGATGCTTTCTTT.

This clonotype was counted many times. The CDR3 coding sequence is TGTGCCAGCAGCCTCCCCCTTAGGGGCTACACCTTC. It encodes CASSLPLRGYTF. V is TRBV7-9 and J is TRBJ1-2; the D is unclear. The V gene's germline CDR1 is SEHNR and CDR2 FQNEAQ (reference sequence). Trimming cost V 5 bases and J 8 bases, with 12 bases left between them. The CDR3 has 12 residues.

This clonotype was found many times. The rearrangement joins TRBV12-3 or TRBV12-4 to TRBJ1-3; 8 positions agree with TRBD1. Trimming took 6 bases from V and 4 from J; bases not matched to a gene: 14. The CDR3 runs to 17 residues. The CDR3 coding sequence is TGTGCCAGCAGACGGAACCGGGGACAGGTAGAGGGAAACACCATATATTTT. The encoded protein is CASRRNRGQVEGNTIYF.

This clonotype occurred many times. The chain uses TRBV24-1 and TRBJ2-1, with 13 bases matching TRBD2. V shed 3 bases, J shed 7 bases, and the junction held 5 bases outside the gene matches. The CDR3 consists of 16 residues. From germline, CDR1 is KGHDR and CDR2 SFDVKD. In nucleotides, the CDR3 is TGTGCCACCAGTGATACTAGCGGGGGGGCCGGGAATGAGCAGTTCTTC. It translates to CATSDTSGGAGNEQFF.

The chain recombines TRBV25-1 with TRBJ1-1, with D tentatively TRBD1 (5 bases). The CDR3 sequence is 16 residues long. The germline gives CDR1 MGHDK, CDR2 SYGVNS. V was pared by 6 bases and J by 2 bases, with 19 bases between. The DNA for the CDR3 is TGTGCCAGCAGCCAAACGGGGGTCGGGTCCAACACTGAAGCTTTCTTT. Translated, it gives CASSQTGVGSNTEAFF. The full variable domain, in which reference TRBV25-1 and TRBJ1-1 provide the parts outside the CDR3, is EADIYQTPRYLVIGTGKKITLECSQTMGHDKMYWYQQDPGMELHLIHYSYGVNSTEKGDLSSESTVSRIRTEHFPLTLESARPSHTSQYLCASSQTGVGSNTEAFFGQGTRLTVV.

This clonotype appeared many times. This sequence joins TRBV20-1 and TRBJ2-1, with unresolved D. This CDR3 has 15 amino acids. The V end was cut by 0 bases, the J end by 0 bases, with 9 bases between. CDR1 and CDR2 from the germline V gene are DFQATT and SNEGSKA (reference sequence). The CDR3 here is CSARDLWGSYNEQFF. As DNA, the CDR3 is TGCAGTGCTAGAGATCTATGGGGCTCCTACAATGAGCAGTTCTTC.

With regard to this clonotype: This sequence may be a read error, since a much larger clone differs from it by one base. The chain has TRBV11-2 and TRBJ2-2; D remains unclear. This CDR3 contains 11 residues. Germline-derived CDR1 and CDR2 are SGHAT and FQNNGV. CDR3 nucleotide sequence: TGTGTCAGCAGCTTGTACGGGGAGCTGTTTTTT. Translation: CVSSLYGELFF.

This clonotype was seen many times. The chain has TRBV7-9 and TRBJ2-7, with D perhaps being TRBD1 or TRBD2 (6 bases each). CDR1 and CDR2 from the germline V gene are SEHNR and FQNEAQ (reference sequence). The CDR3 runs 17 residues. Trimming removed 5 bases from V and 0 bases from J, with 20 bases in between. CDR3 DNA sequence: TGTGCCAGCAGCCGCGGTGGGGGGCAGAGAAGCTCCTACGAGCAGTACTTC. Translated: CASSRGGGQRSSYEQYF.

The chain has TRBV10-1 and TRBJ2-2; no clear D. Germline CDR1 reads WNHNN; CDR2 reads SYGVQD (reference sequence). V gave up 5 bases and J gave up 0 bases, with 7 bases separating them. The CDR3 has 14 amino acids. DNA for the CDR3: TGCGCCAGCAGTCAACACCCGAACACCGGGGAGCTGTTTTTT. Translation: CASSQHPNTGELFF.

This clonotype has a count of ten or more. V gene TRBV6-2 or TRBV6-3 combines with J gene TRBJ2-7, with 7 nucleotides matching TRBD1. The CDR3 sequence is 16 residues long. The germline CDR1 and CDR2 sequences are MNHEY and SVGEGT. The V gene end was trimmed by 0 bases and the J gene end by 0 bases; junction bases not matched to a gene: 5. CDR3 coding DNA: TGTGCCAGCAGTTACTCACGACAGGGAAGCTCCTACGAGCAGTACTTC. Translating gives CASSYSRQGSSYEQYF.

This clonotype appeared many times. The gene calls are TRBV20-1 and TRBJ1-1, with D unresolved. The germline gives CDR1 DFQATT, CDR2 SNEGSKA (reference sequence). Between the trimmed V and J ends, which lost 7 bases and 0 bases, there was a span of 15 bases. This CDR3 has 14 amino acids. Here the CDR3 reads CSGIAYAMNTEAFF. The CDR3 bases are TGCAGTGGTATCGCATATGCTATGAACACTGAAGCTTTCTTT.

This clonotype showed up many times. The chain couples TRBV15 to TRBJ1-2; D is perhaps TRBD1 (5 bases). The germline gives CDR1 LNHNV, CDR2 YYDKDF (reference sequence). V was trimmed by 3 bases and J by 7 bases, leaving 18 bases between them. This CDR3 comprises 15 residues. The CDR3 DNA is TGTGCCACCAGCAGGCAAGGCGGGGGTCGGGCTGGCTACACCTTC. Amino acids: CATSRQGGGRAGYTF.